The clone carrying this T cell receptor (beta chain) was counted ten times or more. Its specificity is not known. The entry originates in a study of T cell repertoires in cytomegalovirus infection. On the study more broadly: Carrying CMV and the relevant HLA type showed in public TCR beta signatures.

Points from the study as a whole: Clonotypes of TCR beta that were HLA-C-restricted and CMV-specific dominated the ex vivo response.

V lost 5 bases to trimming and J lost 0 bases; unmatched junction nucleotides: 4. This CDR3 region has 15 residues. CDR1 SGHTA and CDR2 FQGNSA come from the germline V gene. One entry per CDR3 protein, called by TCRdb with MiXCR from the reads. The data contain 400,000 or so distinct CDR3 sequences, about a sixth of them singletons. The specimen sequenced was PBMCs. The rearrangement links TRBV7-2 to TRBJ1-1; TRBD1 matches 9 bases. The receptor comes from a human donor in good health (CMV status not recorded). Some clones in this sample may be carry-over from other donors' samples. The chain's CDR3 is CASSQGQGLNTEAFF. The CDR3 bases are TGTGCCAGCAGCCAAGGACAGGGGTTGAACACTGAAGCTTTCTTT.